One sample yielded the 25 T cell receptor beta chains listed below, sequenced in a study of identical twins. TCRdb independently ran MiXCR on the 5' RACE reads; one entry per CDR3 protein. The data show just over 500,000 distinct CDR3 sequences, about 20% seen once. This same sample was also part of a study on T cells expressing NK-cell markers.

The sequenced sample consisted of CD4+ T cells sorted from blood. The receptors come from a woman aged 18-29 years in good health.

DNA of the CDR3: TGTGCCAGCACCGAGCAGGGGTCCCCCTACAATGAGCAGTTCTTC. Its translation: CASTEQGSPYNEQFF. The rearrangement joins TRBV2 to TRBJ2-1, with D possibly being TRBD1 (6 bases). In germline, CDR1 is SNHLY, CDR2 FYNNEI. The V end lost 7 bases, the J end lost 2 bases, and 15 bases lay between the germline ends. This CDR3 spans 15 amino acids.

The CDR3, as DNA: TGCAGCATGGGGGGGGACAGGGAGTCTGCAGATACGCAGTATTTT. This sequence encodes CSMGGDRESADTQYF. The J gene is TRBJ2-3, the V gene TRBV29-1, with 9 bases lining up with TRBD1. V shed 8 bases, J shed 4 bases, and the junction held 13 bases outside the gene matches. The CDR3 covers 15 residues. Per germline, CDR1 SQVTM and CDR2 ANQGSEA.

In its sample, this clonotype was seen a few times. This sequence joins TRBV6-2 or TRBV6-3 and TRBJ2-5; 8 positions match TRBD2. Germline V gene lookup returns CDR1 MNHEY and CDR2 SVGEGT. The CDR3 covers 16 residues. J gave up 5 bases and V 0 bases, and 8 bases lay outside the gene matches. The CDR3 loop is CASSYSPYGRVETQYF. The CDR3 DNA reads TGTGCCAGCAGTTACTCACCGTACGGGAGGGTGGAGACCCAGTACTTC.

This clonotype was recorded many times. This rearrangement joins TRBV20-1 to TRBJ1-2; D perhaps matches TRBD1 (6 bases). The germline V gene has CDR1 DFQATT and CDR2 SNEGSKA (reference sequence). Trimming removed 3 bases from V and 4 bases from J, with 9 bases in between. The CDR3 is made up of 12 amino acids. CDR3 amino acids: CSASQGLYGYTF. For the CDR3, the DNA is TGCAGTGCTAGCCAGGGGCTCTATGGCTACACCTTC.

The rearrangement joins TRBV10-3 to TRBJ1-1; D possibly corresponds to TRBD1 (5 bases). The germline V gene has CDR1 ENHRY and CDR2 SYGVKD. Trimming took 2 bases from V and 3 from J, leaving 10 bases between them. This CDR3 is built from 14 residues. CDR3 in DNA: TGTGCCATCAGTGAGAAGGGGATGGACACTGAAGCTTTCTTT. It is translated as CAISEKGMDTEAFF.

Many counts were recorded for this clonotype. The V gene is TRBV29-1, the J gene TRBJ2-3; D unresolved. The CDR3 totals 15 residues. CDR1 and CDR2 (germline): SQVTM, ANQGSEA. V lost 6 bases, J lost 3 bases, and 19 bases lay in between. The CDR3 DNA is TGCAGCGTCCCCAACCTATGGACCAGTACAGATACGCAGTATTTT. Protein product: CSVPNLWTSTDTQYF.

This clonotype showed up just a few times. The V gene is TRBV2, the J gene TRBJ2-1; 7 nucleotides line up with TRBD2. Germline CDR1 SNHLY, CDR2 FYNNEI. Trimming cost V 8 bases and J 4 bases; bases outside gene matches: 14. CDR3 length equals 16 residues. The CDR3 nucleotides are TGTGCCAGCTCGCCCAGGAGAGCGGGGACTTACAATGAGCAGTTCTTC. Its translation: CASSPRRAGTYNEQFF.

The J gene is TRBJ1-1, the V gene TRBV4-3, with D tentatively TRBD1 (6 bases). The germline V gene encodes CDR1 LGHNA and CDR2 YSLEER. The CDR3 is 15 residues long. Deletions cut 0 bases from V and 3 bases from J, with 11 bases between. The CDR3 loop reads CASSQDWGPDTEAFF. CDR3 bases: TGCGCCAGCAGCCAAGATTGGGGGCCGGACACTGAAGCTTTCTTT.

The rearrangement joins TRBV10-3 to TRBJ1-6; 7 nucleotides agree with TRBD1. V lost 6 bases to trimming and J lost 0 bases; unmatched junction nucleotides: 5. Germline lookup yields CDR1 ENHRY and CDR2 SYGVKD. This CDR3 contains 16 residues. The CDR3 here is CAISVTGSSYNSPLHF. The DNA of the CDR3 is TGTGCCATCAGCGTGACAGGGAGCTCCTATAATTCACCCCTCCACTTT.

There are a few counts of this clonotype. The chain employs TRBV12-3 or TRBV12-4 and TRBJ2-2; D not certain. CDR3 length equals 15 residues. V lost 1 base to trimming and J lost 0 bases, with 6 bases between them. The CDR3 bases are TGTGCCAGCAGTTTAGGGCCGACGAACACCGGGGAGCTGTTTTTT. Translating gives CASSLGPTNTGELFF.

The chain recombines TRBV9 with TRBJ2-5, with 9 positions matching TRBD2. This CDR3 comprises 17 residues. The germline V gene has CDR1 SGDLS and CDR2 YYNGEE. V trimming: 0 bases; J trimming: 2 bases; junction bases outside the gene matches: 8. Here the CDR3 reads CASSVATLAGRQETQYF. In nucleotides, the CDR3 is TGTGCCAGCAGCGTAGCTACCCTAGCGGGGAGGCAAGAGACCCAGTACTTC.

This sequence joins TRBV5-1 and TRBJ2-3; TRBD1 or TRBD2 may be the D gene (6 bases each). There are 13 residues in the CDR3. Trimming cost V 7 bases and J 2 bases, with 11 bases left between them. The germline gives CDR1 SGHRS, CDR2 YFSETQ. The CDR3 loop is CASGGPDTDTQYF. CDR3 bases: TGCGCCAGCGGGGGGCCGGACACAGATACGCAGTATTTT.

This clonotype was seen only a few times. The rearrangement links TRBV5-5 to TRBJ2-7; D is possibly TRBD2 (5 bases). V was clipped by 2 bases and J by 3 bases, with 12 bases between them. The CDR3 runs to 14 residues. Germline V gene data show CDR1 as SGHKS and CDR2 as YYEKEE (reference sequence). The CDR3 protein is CASSFVAGIYEQYF. In DNA form, the CDR3 reads TGTGCCAGCAGCTTCGTGGCCGGGATCTACGAGCAGTACTTC.

The chain couples TRBV27 to TRBJ2-3; perhaps TRBD2 as D (6 bases). This CDR3 spans 15 amino acids. Between the trimmed V and J ends, which lost 8 bases and 2 bases, there was a span of 17 bases. Per the germline V gene, CDR1 is MNHEY and CDR2 is SMNVEV (reference sequence). CDR3 sequence: CASARSGDNTDTQYF. The CDR3 DNA reads as TGTGCCAGCGCTCGTTCGGGGGATAACACAGATACGCAGTATTTT.

The sample holds a few counts of this clonotype. The chain uses TRBV7-9 and TRBJ2-1; tentative D call: TRBD2 (6 bases). CDR3 length: 12 amino acids. CDR1 and CDR2 from the germline V gene are SEHNR and FQNEAQ (reference sequence). Trimming removed 5 bases at V and 10 bases at J, with 12 bases between. This chain's CDR3 is CASSPGLREQFF. Here the CDR3 DNA reads TGTGCCAGCAGCCCCGGACTACGGGAGCAGTTCTTC.

V is TRBV6-2 or TRBV6-3 and J is TRBJ2-1; D not resolved. With 8 bases removed from V and 4 bases from J, the gap between germline ends came to 12 bases. The CDR3 totals 13 residues. Germline V lookup: CDR1 MNHEY, CDR2 SVGEGT. The CDR3 DNA is TGTGCCAGCTCGGGCCCCCGTTACAATGAGCAGTTCTTC. It yields the protein CASSGPRYNEQFF.

This clonotype was observed at least ten times. The genes are TRBV11-2 and TRBJ2-3, with 7 bases that match TRBD1. V shed 7 bases and J 1 base; nucleotides not matched to a gene: 11. Germline-derived CDR1 and CDR2 are SGHAT and FQNNGV. This CDR3 comprises 16 residues. The CDR3 DNA is TGTGCCAGCACCCCACTGTGGGGGACAGGCACAGATACGCAGTATTTT. Its translation is CASTPLWGTGTDTQYF.

V gene TRBV5-1 combines with J gene TRBJ2-5, with 8 nucleotides matching TRBD2. Per germline, CDR1 SGHRS and CDR2 YFSETQ. The CDR3 sequence is 16 residues long. J was trimmed by 5 bases and V by 4 bases; bases with no gene match: 13. The CDR3 loop reads CASSPRGGTPEETQYF. The CDR3 DNA reads as TGCGCCAGCAGCCCCCGGGGGGGCACTCCGGAGGAGACCCAGTACTTC.

The V and J genes are TRBV7-9 and TRBJ2-2, with 9 bases aligning to TRBD1. This CDR3 has 15 amino acids. Germline V gene lookup returns CDR1 SEHNR and CDR2 FQNEAQ (reference sequence). Trimming cost V 10 bases and J 4 bases; bases outside gene matches: 10. The DNA of the CDR3 is TGTGCCACCCCGCGCACAGGGGGCCTCACCGGGGAGCTGTTTTTT. Its translation: CATPRTGGLTGELFF.

This clonotype was recorded a few times. The chain couples TRBV12-3 or TRBV12-4 to TRBJ2-5; D is ambiguous. V dropped 6 bases and J dropped 5 bases, with 16 bases sitting between them. The CDR3 loop spans 14 amino acids. CDR3 in amino acids: CASSPVRLGETQYF. For the CDR3, the DNA is TGTGCCAGCAGCCCAGTCCGTTTAGGGGAGACCCAGTACTTC.

The chain couples TRBV6-2 or TRBV6-3 to TRBJ1-2; a weak D match, TRBD1 (5 bases). Looked up from germline, CDR1 is MNHEY and CDR2 is SVGEGT. The CDR3 loop spans 14 amino acids. Trimming took 6 bases from V and 2 from J, leaving 13 bases between them. In nucleotides, the CDR3 is TGTGCCAGCAGGTCGACAGAAACCAACTATGGCTACACCTTC. This translates into CASRSTETNYGYTF.

The chain uses TRBV20-1 and TRBJ2-3, with a tentative D call TRBD1 (5 bases). The V gene lost 4 bases and the J gene lost 2 bases, with 7 bases spanning the gap. The CDR3 contains 12 residues. The germline CDR1 and CDR2 sequences are DFQATT and SNEGSKA (reference sequence). The CDR3 bases are TGCAGTGCTAACAGGCCCACAGATACGCAGTATTTT. Its protein product is CSANRPTDTQYF.

CDR3 region: CSARYLGGSSETQYF. The CDR3 DNA follows: TGCAGTGCTAGATACCTGGGGGGGTCGTCGGAGACCCAGTACTTC. The chain links TRBV20-1 to TRBJ2-5; 7 bases align to TRBD2. V was pared by 2 bases and J by 5 bases, with 11 bases of the junction left unmatched. Per germline, CDR1 DFQATT and CDR2 SNEGSKA (reference sequence). This CDR3 has 15 residues.

This clonotype was found once. The genes are TRBV6-5 and TRBJ2-3, with D perhaps matching TRBD2 (6 bases). This CDR3 contains 15 residues. The germline CDR1 and CDR2 sequences are MNHEY and SVGAGI. Trimming stripped 2 bases from V and 3 bases from J, with 12 bases between. The CDR3 DNA reads as TGTGCCAGCAGTTACCATCCCAGCGGGACAGATACGCAGTATTTT. Amino acid sequence: CASSYHPSGTDTQYF.

This clonotype was observed once. The CDR3 reads CASSYTQIHEQYF. Written as DNA, the CDR3 is TGTGCCAGCAGTTACACCCAAATCCACGAGCAGTACTTC. V is TRBV6-2 or TRBV6-3 and J is TRBJ2-7; D uncertain. Trimming took 2 bases from V and 5 from J, leaving 10 bases between them. CDR3 length equals 13 residues. Per germline, CDR1 MNHEY and CDR2 SVGEGT.